This T cell receptor (beta chain) was captured by sequencing in a study of cytomegalovirus exposure and HLA in healthy donors. In regard to this clone: Its antigen is unknown.

With 60 Vbeta and 13 Jbeta primers, the PCR was carried out. Measured with immunoSEQ multiplex PCR; TCRdb has only the in-frame clones, and not every one. The data hold roughly 90,000 clones, with 82% observed a single time. The CDR3 length is 14 residues. Germline CDR1 MDHEN, CDR2 SYDVKM. The J segment lost 2 bases and the V segment lost 7 bases, leaving 5 bases of the junction unmatched. Findings and caveats of the study: The number of N-insertions in an Asian-associated ancestry cluster was reportedly below the 666-donor mean in a later analysis.

Material for sequencing was PBMCs. V is TRBV28 and J is TRBJ2-1, with 7 bases lining up with TRBD2. The sequence came from a man under 40 in good health and CMV-seropositive. The CDR3 nucleotides read TGTGCCAGCAAGGCTAGCGGTACCTACAATGAGCAGTTCTTC. Protein sequence: CASKASGTYNEQFF. The full variable domain, its missing parts supplied by reference TRBV28 and TRBJ2-1, is DVKVTQSSRYLVKRTGEKVFLECVQDMDHENMFWYRQDPGLGLRLIYFSYDVKMKEKGDIPEGYSVSREKKERFSLILESASTNQTSMYLCASKASGTYNEQFFGPGTRLTVL.